The clone carrying this TCR beta chain has only one observation. Its cognate antigen is unknown. Produced via immunoSEQ multiplex PCR; TCRdb's table is partial and in-frame only. Of 6,400 or so clones listed, around 86% were seen once; the top ten hold 10%. The record originates from a study of T cell repertoires in ileal Crohn's disease. Study summary: Patients had a median approximately 7.8-year disease duration, and roughly 32% were active smokers. The M0 sample came from the inflamed ileal portion of the resected specimen.

Regarding time point: inflamed ileum from the surgical specimen. Patients were adults with ileal or ileocolonic Crohn's disease needing resection. Points from the study as a whole: Every patient over 26.8% clonality showed endoscopic recurrence.

V lost 5 bases, J lost 4 bases, and 3 bases stayed unmatched. The germline CDR1 and CDR2 sequences are MNHNY and SVGAGI (reference sequence). This CDR3 region has 15 residues. The sequence was obtained from an adult with Crohn's disease. The J gene is TRBJ2-6, the V gene TRBV6-6; TRBD2 matches at 9 bases. The specimen was ileal tissue. As DNA, the CDR3 is TGTGCCAGCAGTAGCGGGGGGTTGGGGGCCAACGTCCTGACTTTC. Amino acid sequence: CASSSGGLGANVLTF.